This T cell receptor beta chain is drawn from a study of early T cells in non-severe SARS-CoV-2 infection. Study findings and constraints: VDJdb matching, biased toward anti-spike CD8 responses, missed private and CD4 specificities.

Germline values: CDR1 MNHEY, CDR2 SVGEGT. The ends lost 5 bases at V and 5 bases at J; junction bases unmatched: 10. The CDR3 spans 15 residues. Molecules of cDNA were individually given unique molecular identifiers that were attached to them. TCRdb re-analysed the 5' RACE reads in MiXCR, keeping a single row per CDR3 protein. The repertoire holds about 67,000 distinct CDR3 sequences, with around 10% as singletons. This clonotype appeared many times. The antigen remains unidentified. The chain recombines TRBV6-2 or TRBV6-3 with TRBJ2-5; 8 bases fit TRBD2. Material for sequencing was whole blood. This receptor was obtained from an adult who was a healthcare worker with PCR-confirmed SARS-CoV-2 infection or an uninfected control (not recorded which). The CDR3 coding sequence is TGTGCCAGCAGTCGGACGGCGGGGGGCTCGGAGACCCAGTACTTC. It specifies CASSRTAGGSETQYF.